This T cell receptor (beta chain) originates from a study of blood T cell repertoires in COVID-19. The CDR3 contains 13 residues. Trimming removed 4 bases from V and 5 bases from J; junction bases left unmatched: 2. Germline lookup yields CDR1 GTSNPN and CDR2 SVGIG (reference sequence). Clones were sequenced by immunoSEQ multiplex PCR, and TCRdb holds only the in-frame ones, with some missing. The sample includes over 350,000 clones, roughly 91% of them seen just once. This clonotype was obtained from a woman between 25 and 40 years old with acute or convalescent COVID-19. The chain employs TRBV30 and TRBJ1-6; 7 nucleotides match TRBD1. Sequencing input: peripheral blood. CDR3 sequence (DNA): TGTGCCTGGATGGGGACAGATAATTCACCCCTCCACTTT. This codes for CAWMGTDNSPLHF.